This TCR beta chain was sequenced in a study of T cell responses to AZD1222 COVID-19 vaccine. Study results and limitations: Baseline seropositivity characterized only six or seven AZD1222 recipients. None of the repertoires were sampled until the peak T cell response had passed.

For this clone: Its antigen is currently unknown.

Assay used: immunoSEQ multiplex PCR; TCRdb lists only in-frame clones, some missing. The sample lists around 130,000 clones; roughly 87% were seen once. Germline V lookup: CDR1 SGHRS, CDR2 YFSETQ. The CDR3 totals 15 residues. V shed 6 bases, J shed 5 bases, and the junction held 13 bases outside the gene matches. The sequenced sample was peripheral blood, obtained 28 days after the second AZD1222 dose. The chain joins TRBV5-1 to TRBJ2-5; TRBD2 aligns across 7 bases. This receptor was identified in an adult who received the AZD1222 COVID-19 vaccine. The CDR3 DNA reads TGCGCCAGCAAAACTATAGGCGGGGGTGATGAGACCCAGTACTTC. Translated, it gives CASKTIGGGDETQYF.